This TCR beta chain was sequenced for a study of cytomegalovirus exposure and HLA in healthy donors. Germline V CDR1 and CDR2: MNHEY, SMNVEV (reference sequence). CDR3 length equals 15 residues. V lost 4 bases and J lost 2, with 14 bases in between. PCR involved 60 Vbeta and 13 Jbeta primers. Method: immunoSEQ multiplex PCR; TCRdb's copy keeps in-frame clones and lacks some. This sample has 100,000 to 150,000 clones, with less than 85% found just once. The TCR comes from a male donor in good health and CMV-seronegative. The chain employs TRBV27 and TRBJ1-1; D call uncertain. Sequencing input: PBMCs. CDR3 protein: CASSSLSGSNTEAFF. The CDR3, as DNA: TGTGCCAGCAGTTCGCTCTCGGGGAGCAACACTGAAGCTTTCTTT.